Presented here are 17 T cell receptor beta chains from one specimen sequenced in a study of blood T cell repertoires in COVID-19. The table came from immunoSEQ multiplex PCR; TCRdb's copy has only in-frame clones and leaves some out. In the table there are 130,000 to 150,000 clones, about 83% of which are singletons. The specimen was peripheral blood. The receptors here all came from a woman between 35 and 50 years old with acute or convalescent COVID-19.

This chain uses TRBV6-2 or TRBV6-3 with TRBJ2-7, with TRBD1 as a possible D gene (5 bases). The CDR3 has 14 residues. V was cut by 4 bases and J by 2 bases, with 12 bases left in between. Looked up from germline, CDR1 is MNHEY and CDR2 is SVGEGT. The CDR3: CASSWGREAYEQYF. CDR3 in DNA: TGTGCCAGCAGTTGGGGCAGGGAAGCCTACGAGCAGTACTTC.

The chain carries TRBV30 and TRBJ1-3; 10 bases align to TRBD1. This CDR3 contains 14 residues. Germline lookup yields CDR1 GTSNPN and CDR2 SVGIG (reference sequence). Trimming cost V 8 bases and J 4 bases; bases outside gene matches: 8. The CDR3 here is CALGTGAAGNTIYF. The CDR3 DNA is TGTGCCCTTGGGACAGGGGCAGCAGGAAACACCATATATTTT. Variable domain in full (rest from reference TRBV30 and TRBJ1-3): SQTIHQWPATLVQPVGSPLSLECTVEGTSNPNLYWYRQAAGRGLQLLFYSVGIGQISSEVPQNLSASRPQDRQFILSSKKLLLSDSGFYLCALGTGAAGNTIYFGEGSWLTVV.

V is TRBV21-1 and J is TRBJ2-7; the DNA was not used to check the table's D call, TRBD2. TRBV21-1 is flagged as a pseudogene. The CDR3 runs to 18 residues. The CDR3 nucleotides read TGTGCCAGCAGCAACGGCGGACTAGCGGGGGGATGCGGCTACGAGCAGTACTTC. Encoded protein: CASSNGGLAGGCGYEQYF.

This clone was seen only a few times. This chain uses TRBV6-5 with TRBJ2-3; 7 bases fit TRBD1. This CDR3 has 13 residues. V was clipped by 7 bases and J by 9 bases; unmatched bases: 10. Looked up from germline, CDR1 is MNHEY and CDR2 is SVGAGI. The CDR3 DNA is TGTGCCAGCAAAGACAGGGTGTTGATAACGCAGTATTTT. As protein: CASKDRVLITQYF.

The V gene is TRBV2, the J gene TRBJ2-3, with D perhaps TRBD2 (6 bases). This CDR3 comprises 16 residues. Trimming pared 3 bases from V and 0 bases from J, leaving 13 bases between. Germline CDR1 reads SNHLY; CDR2 reads FYNNEI. The CDR3 sequence is CASSDLAVGSTDTQYF. The CDR3 DNA reads as TGTGCCAGCAGTGACTTAGCGGTAGGGAGCACAGATACGCAGTATTTT.

The genes are TRBV7-8 and TRBJ2-7; the match to TRBD2 covers 7 bases. This CDR3 is 16 amino acids long. The trim removed 1 base at V and 2 bases at J, leaving 8 bases unmatched. Germline CDR1 SGHVS, CDR2 FQNEAQ. CDR3 DNA sequence: TGTGCCAGCAGCTTAGGGGAAGCGGGGCTGCCCTACGAGCAGTACTTC. Its translation: CASSLGEAGLPYEQYF. Filled out from reference TRBV7-8 and TRBJ2-7, the complete variable domain reads GAGVSQSPRYKVAKRGQDVALRCDPISGHVSLFWYQQALGQGPEFLTYFQNEAQLDKSGLPSDRFFAERPEGSVSTLKIQRTQQEDSAVYLCASSLGEAGLPYEQYFGPGTRLTVT.

V usage is TRBV2 and J usage is TRBJ2-7; possibly TRBD1 for D (5 bases). This CDR3 contains 14 residues. Trimming pared 6 bases from V and 2 bases from J, leaving 14 bases between. Germline CDR1 is SNHLY and CDR2 is FYNNEI. CDR3 sequence: CASRVQVGPYEQYF. The CDR3 bases are TGTGCCAGCAGAGTCCAGGTGGGGCCCTACGAGCAGTACTTC.

To note about this clone: The same CDR3 arises from other DNA sequences in this sample as well. V gene TRBV5-1 combines with J gene TRBJ1-2; D is possibly TRBD1 (5 bases). From germline, CDR1 is SGHRS and CDR2 YFSETQ. The CDR3 sequence is 13 residues long. V lost 2 bases and J 2 bases, leaving 7 bases between the germline ends. The CDR3 region is CASSFPGNYGYTF. The CDR3 bases are TGCGCCAGCAGCTTTCCAGGGAACTATGGCTACACCTTC.

The CDR3 sequence: CASSQDGGSNQPQHF. In nucleotides, the CDR3 is TGCGCCAGCAGCCAAGACGGGGGGAGCAATCAGCCCCAGCATTTT. The V and J genes are TRBV4-3 and TRBJ1-5; TRBD1 might be the D (5 bases). The germline V gene encodes CDR1 LGHNA and CDR2 YSLEER. The CDR3 is 15 amino acids. Trimming took off 0 bases at V and 1 base at J, with 7 bases between the two ends.

This chain connects TRBV18 to TRBJ2-1, with 7 bases aligning to TRBD1. This CDR3 has 16 amino acids. V shed 6 bases and J 4 bases; nucleotides not matched to a gene: 12. Germline lookup yields CDR1 KGHSH and CDR2 LQKENI. This CDR3 reads CASSLQGQSLYNEQFF. The CDR3 coding sequence is TGTGCCAGCTCCCTCCAGGGACAGTCCCTATACAATGAGCAGTTCTTC.

The chain links TRBV7-8 to TRBJ2-5; 13 positions match TRBD2. J gave up 5 bases and V 4 bases, and 4 bases lay outside the gene matches. Germline loops: CDR1 SGHVS, CDR2 FQNEAQ. This CDR3 has 15 amino acids. The CDR3 here is CASSYGLAGAETQYF. In nucleotides, the CDR3 is TGTGCCAGCAGCTATGGACTAGCGGGAGCGGAGACCCAGTACTTC. Based on the CDR3 plus reference TRBV7-8 and TRBJ2-5, the full variable domain is GAGVSQSPRYKVAKRGQDVALRCDPISGHVSLFWYQQALGQGPEFLTYFQNEAQLDKSGLPSDRFFAERPEGSVSTLKIQRTQQEDSAVYLCASSYGLAGAETQYFGPGTRLLVL.

As to this clone: An end of the junction differs from the germline gene, which may be a read error. The chain carries TRBV19 and TRBJ1-5, with a tentative D call TRBD1 (5 bases). Per germline, CDR1 LNHDA and CDR2 SQIVND (reference sequence). This CDR3 contains 15 residues. In nucleotides, the CDR3 is TGTGCCAGTAGCATAGGCGGGGGAGGCAATCAGCCCCAGCATTTT. It codes for CASSIGGGGNQPQHF.

This chain uses TRBV28 with TRBJ2-7; the D gene is possibly TRBD1 (5 bases). The CDR3 totals 14 residues. Germline assignment: CDR1 MDHEN and CDR2 SYDVKM. V lost 1 base and J 2 bases, leaving 9 bases between the germline ends. CDR3 DNA: TGTGCCAGCAGTTTATTAGGGGTAGCCTACGAGCAGTACTTC. Translating gives CASSLLGVAYEQYF.

The V gene is TRBV2, the J gene TRBJ1-4; D is possibly TRBD1 (6 bases). Germline CDR1 reads SNHLY; CDR2 reads FYNNEI. This CDR3 has 14 amino acids. The ends were cut back, 5 bases at V and 8 bases at J, with 15 bases in the middle. CDR3 DNA: TGTGCCAGCAGTCCCAGGGGTTTCGACGAAAAACTGTTTTTT. The encoded protein is CASSPRGFDEKLFF.

V is TRBV2 and J is TRBJ1-6; D call uncertain. CDR3 size: 12 residues. Trimming took 8 bases from V and 7 from J, leaving 9 bases between them. Germline lookup yields CDR1 SNHLY and CDR2 FYNNEI. The CDR3 nucleotides read TGTGCCAGCGAAACAGTGAATTCACCCCTCCACTTT. Translated: CASETVNSPLHF.

The chain joins TRBV5-1 to TRBJ2-7, with 7 bases fitting TRBD1. The CDR3 has 15 amino acids. The V gene's germline CDR1 is SGHRS and CDR2 YFSETQ. With 4 bases clipped from V and 4 bases from J, the junction kept 11 bases outside the gene matches. The CDR3 is CASSALTGNSYEQYF. CDR3 nucleotides: TGCGCCAGCAGCGCCTTGACAGGGAATTCTTACGAGCAGTACTTC.

The V gene is TRBV4-3, the J gene TRBJ2-7; 7 nucleotides match TRBD2. The germline gives CDR1 LGHNA, CDR2 YSLEER. The CDR3 runs 17 residues. The J segment lost 2 bases and the V segment lost 0 bases, leaving 10 bases of the junction unmatched. The CDR3 sequence is CASSQEPGPGLPYEQYF. In nucleotides, the CDR3 is TGCGCCAGCAGCCAAGAGCCAGGTCCGGGACTACCCTACGAGCAGTACTTC.